The clone carrying this T cell receptor beta chain was seen many times. Its antigen remains unidentified. The sample comes from a study of neurological immune-mediated disorders. The study's findings and limits: It was HTLV-1-associated myelopathy that showed the most TCR clonal expansion, while multiple sclerosis showed the least, falling below healthy controls.

Between the trimmed V and J ends, which lost 3 bases and 6 bases, there was a span of 17 bases. The germline V gene has CDR1 MGHDK and CDR2 SYGVNS. CDR3 length: 15 amino acids. Template-switch 5'RACE cDNA synthesis added a 10-nucleotide unique molecular identifier. In every sequencing run, more than 170 million TCR-beta sequences were generated from 15-18 subjects. Via MiXCR, TCRdb re-called the 5' RACE reads, giving one row per CDR3 protein. The table records 30,000 to 40,000 distinct CDR3 sequences, roughly 10% of them present only once. Time point meaning: technical triplicate 1. The sample was PBMCs. This receptor was obtained from a man between 60 and 75 years old with HTLV-1-associated myelopathy (HAM/TSP). The chain carries TRBV25-1 and TRBJ2-5; D tentatively reads TRBD1 or TRBD2 (5 bases each). The CDR3 nucleotides are TGTGCCAGCAGTGATCCAGGGAGAACCCTGCAGACCCAGTACTTC. This sequence encodes CASSDPGRTLQTQYF.